There are a few counts of the clone carrying this T cell receptor (beta chain). The antigen is unknown. One entry per CDR3 protein, called by TCRdb with MiXCR from the reads. The sample lists 550,000 to 850,000 distinct CDR3 sequences; roughly a third were seen once. The record originates from a study of T cell repertoires in cytomegalovirus infection. As for the study in general: HLA-C-restricted CMV epitopes, recently identified, and well-studied HLA-B-restricted ones were used by the study. Carrying CMV and the relevant HLA type showed in public TCR beta signatures.

The CDR3 is 13 residues long. The V gene lost 2 bases and the J gene lost 9 bases, with 11 bases spanning the gap. In germline, CDR1 is MNHEY, CDR2 SMNVEV (reference sequence). Findings and limits, study-wide: Ex vivo responses were dominated by HLA-C-restricted CMV-specific TCR beta clonotypes. Accumulated public TCR beta family frequency recognized individuals carrying CMV together with the relevant HLA.

This clonotype was obtained from a human donor in good health (CMV status not recorded). Some clones in this sample may be carry-over from other donors' samples. Sequenced material: cultured PBMCs, taken from culture after CMV antigen stimulation. The chain combines TRBV27 with TRBJ2-1, with no clear D. DNA for the CDR3: TGTGCCAGCAGTTTAGTCGGACGCCGTGAGCAGTTCTTC. Encoded protein: CASSLVGRREQFF.